This T cell receptor beta chain emerged from a study of blood T cells in healthy people across ages. Study-wide findings and caveats: Long-lived donors had more naive CD4+ cells and higher diversity than aged donors. Unsorted PBMCs blocked a conclusive comparison of naive and antigen-experienced cells.

This clonotype appeared a few times. The antigen is unknown. Looked up from germline, CDR1 is SGHRS and CDR2 is YFSETQ. Trimming at V came to 4 bases and at J to 2 bases, leaving 11 bases not matched to a gene. The length of the CDR3 is 16 residues. Sample-barcoded 5' priming and a J-beta primer mix drove a second PCR of roughly 6 to 12 cycles. Every cDNA molecule carried a tag from a template-switch adaptor bearing 12 random nucleotides. MiXCR, applied by TCRdb to the 5' RACE reads, yields one record per CDR3 protein. The data contain approximately 690,000 distinct CDR3 sequences, over 40% of them seen just once; the ten biggest clones take up roughly 30%. The individuals who served as donors were healthy Caucasians living in Russia, aged about 6 to 100.

The J gene is TRBJ2-7, the V gene TRBV5-1; TRBD1 matches 8 bases. Sequencing was carried out using blood. The TCR originated in an elderly man in good health. DNA for the CDR3: TGCGCCAGCAGCCTAGGCCAAGCAGGGGGCACCTACGAGCAGTACTTC. Protein sequence: CASSLGQAGGTYEQYF. Using reference TRBV5-1 and TRBJ2-7 for the parts outside the CDR3, the full variable domain is KAGVTQTPRYLIKTRGQQVTLSCSPISGHRSVSWYQQTPGQGLQFLFEYFSETQRNKGNFPGRFSGRQFSNSRSEMNVSTLELGDSALYLCASSLGQAGGTYEQYFGPGTRLTVT.